This T cell receptor (beta chain) is drawn from a study of blood T cells in healthy people across ages. Notes on the study in general: Strong correlation linked observed beta diversity and percent naive T cells. Older age coincided with a roughly linear decline in TCR beta diversity per million T cells. In long-lived donors, naive CD4+ cell counts and diversity exceeded those of aged donors.

As for this clonotype: What it binds is not known.

Through a sample-barcoded 5' primer and a J-beta primer mix, a second PCR was run for roughly 6 to 12 cycles. Template switching added a 12-random-nucleotide identifier to every cDNA molecule. A single record per CDR3 protein comes from TCRdb applying MiXCR to the 5' RACE reads. The sample contains around 600,000 distinct CDR3 sequences, around 50% of which appear only once. This clonotype was sampled from a man older than 75 in good health. The sequencing sample was made of blood.

The CDR3 sequence: CASSHQRGQGRELFF. The CDR3 DNA follows: TGCGCCAGCAGCCACCAACGAGGACAAGGGCGAGAACTGTTTTTT. J is TRBJ1-4 and V is TRBV4-3, with a weak D call TRBD1 (5 bases). The germline V and J ends were trimmed by 3 bases and 12 bases, with 20 bases remaining between them. Per germline, CDR1 LGHNA and CDR2 YSLEER. CDR3 size: 15 residues.